This entry lists 17 T cell receptor beta chains sequenced from one sample in a study of cytomegalovirus exposure and HLA in healthy donors. The PCR was carried out with 60 Vbeta primers and 13 Jbeta primers. Generated by immunoSEQ multiplex PCR, the TCRdb table keeps only in-frame clones and is missing some. The sample totals 100,000 to 150,000 clones. Material: PBMCs. The receptor set was obtained from a woman aged 40 to 49 in good health and CMV-seropositive.

The chain has TRBV27 and TRBJ1-2, with TRBD1 identical over 7 bases. J gave up 8 bases and V 5 bases, and 14 bases lay outside the gene matches. This CDR3 comprises 15 residues. Germline-derived CDR1 and CDR2 are MNHEY and SMNVEV (reference sequence). The CDR3 region has the DNA TGTGCCAGCAGTCTAGACAGGGCAGGATGGGGGGGCTACACCTTC. Translated, it gives CASSLDRAGWGGYTF.

The chain combines TRBV11-2 with TRBJ2-7, with 8 bases matching TRBD1. The CDR3 totals 13 residues. The ends lost 3 bases at V and 3 bases at J; junction bases unmatched: 1. The germline V gene encodes CDR1 SGHAT and CDR2 FQNNGV. In DNA, the CDR3 is TGTGCCAGCAGCTTTGGACAGGGCTACGAGCAGTACTTC. This translates into CASSFGQGYEQYF. Supplemented by reference TRBV11-2 and TRBJ2-7, the full variable domain reads EAGVAQSPRYKIIEKRQSVAFWCNPISGHATLYWYQQILGQGPKLLIQFQNNGVVDDSQLPKDRFSAERLKGVDSTLKIQPAKLEDSAVYLCASSFGQGYEQYFGPGTRLTVT.

The rearrangement links TRBV4-1 to TRBJ1-5, with 7 bases fitting TRBD1. The trim removed 1 base at V and 4 bases at J, leaving 7 bases unmatched. From germline, CDR1 is MGHRA and CDR2 YSYEKL. The CDR3 is 16 amino acids. The CDR3 sequence is CASSQGQDRPNQPQHF. The CDR3 region has the DNA TGCGCCAGCAGCCAAGGACAGGACAGGCCAAATCAGCCCCAGCATTTT.

V gene TRBV5-6 combines with J gene TRBJ2-2; 8 bases are a match to TRBD1. There are 17 residues in the CDR3. V lost 1 base and J lost 1; bases outside the gene matches: 6. Germline lookup yields CDR1 SGHDT and CDR2 YYEEEE. The CDR3 nucleotides are TGTGCCAGCAGCTTGACCCCCGGGACAGGGAACACCGGGGAGCTGTTTTTT. Encoded protein: CASSLTPGTGNTGELFF. Combining the CDR3 with reference TRBV5-6 and TRBJ2-2 gives the whole variable domain DAGVTQSPTHLIKTRGQQVTLRCSPKSGHDTVSWYQQALGQGPQFIFQYYEEEERQRGNFPDRFSGHQFPNYSSELNVNALLLGDSALYLCASSLTPGTGNTGELFFGEGSRLTVL.

The chain carries TRBV19 and TRBJ1-3; possible D gene TRBD1, 5 bases. CDR1 LNHDA and CDR2 SQIVND come from the germline V gene (reference sequence). The CDR3 is 15 amino acids. The V end was cut by 7 bases, the J end by 3 bases, with 16 bases between. CDR3 coding DNA: TGTGCCAGTATTAAGTCGTCGGGGGTTGGAAACACCATATATTTT. This codes for CASIKSSGVGNTIYF. Variable domain in full (rest from reference TRBV19 and TRBJ1-3): DGGITQSPKYLFRKEGQNVTLSCEQNLNHDAMYWYRQDPGQGLRLIYYSQIVNDFQKGDIAEGYSVSREKKESFPLTVTSAQKNPTAFYLCASIKSSGVGNTIYFGEGSWLTVV.

The DNA of the CDR3 is TGCGCCAGCAGCCAAGTTCGGACCGGGGAGCTGTTTTTT. The encoded protein is CASSQVRTGELFF. The chain employs TRBV4-1 and TRBJ2-2; D ambiguous. Trimming took 1 base from V and 5 from J, leaving 5 bases between them. The CDR3 length is 13 residues. Germline V gene data show CDR1 as MGHRA and CDR2 as YSYEKL.

V usage is TRBV25-1 and J usage is TRBJ2-3; D might be TRBD2 (6 bases). The CDR3 contains 15 residues. V lost 2 bases, J lost 4 bases, and 13 bases lay in between. Germline V gives CDR1 MGHDK, CDR2 SYGVNS. The CDR3 here is CASSERVGGADTQYF. CDR3 in DNA: TGTGCCAGCAGTGAACGGGTGGGGGGTGCAGATACGCAGTATTTT.

V usage is TRBV7-3 and J usage is TRBJ1-1; weak D call: TRBD1 (6 bases). V was clipped by 5 bases and J by 0 bases, with 10 bases between them. The CDR3 totals 14 residues. Looked up from germline, CDR1 is SGHTA and CDR2 is FQGTGA. The CDR3 protein is CASSPDRLNTEAFF. CDR3 coding DNA: TGTGCCAGCAGCCCCGACAGGCTGAACACTGAAGCTTTCTTT.

This chain joins TRBV7-8 and TRBJ2-1; 9 nucleotides align to TRBD2. CDR1 is SGHVS and CDR2 is FQNEAQ in the germline V gene. V lost 5 bases and J lost 6; bases outside the gene matches: 11. CDR3 length: 16 residues. The CDR3 DNA is TGTGCCAGCAGCCGATCCCTAGCGGGATGGGGCAATGAGCAGTTCTTC. This sequence encodes CASSRSLAGWGNEQFF. The whole variable domain, remainder taken from reference TRBV7-8 and TRBJ2-1, is GAGVSQSPRYKVAKRGQDVALRCDPISGHVSLFWYQQALGQGPEFLTYFQNEAQLDKSGLPSDRFFAERPEGSVSTLKIQRTQQEDSAVYLCASSRSLAGWGNEQFFGPGTRLTVL.

The chain is built from TRBV4-1 and TRBJ1-3; D unresolved. CDR1 MGHRA and CDR2 YSYEKL come from the germline V gene. This CDR3 contains 15 residues. The V end was cut by 3 bases, the J end by 4 bases, with 13 bases between. CDR3 DNA: TGCGCCAGCAGCCATACCGAGGGTATCGGAAACACCATATATTTT. Residues: CASSHTEGIGNTIYF.

As for this clone: Without the conserved terminal phenylalanine or tryptophan, this CDR3 likely stems from a read error. This chain connects TRBV13 to TRBJ2-7; TRBD2 matches 11 bases. Trimming removed 7 bases from V and 4 bases from J; junction bases left unmatched: 6. CDR1 is PRHDT, CDR2 FYEKMQ, per germline (reference sequence). The length of the CDR3 is 14 residues. DNA for the CDR3: TGTGCCAGCACCCACGCTAGCGGGGGGTACGAGCAGTACCTC. Its translation is CASTHASGGYEQYL.

This chain connects TRBV5-6 to TRBJ2-5; no clear D. CDR1 is SGHDT, CDR2 YYEEEE, per germline. Trimming removed 0 bases from V and 5 bases from J, with 11 bases in between. The CDR3 loop spans 14 amino acids. CDR3 nucleotides: TGTGCCAGCAGCTTGGTTAGCCCCCTGGAGACCCAGTACTTC. This gives the protein CASSLVSPLETQYF. Full variable domain (outside the CDR3, taken from reference TRBV5-6 and TRBJ2-5): DAGVTQSPTHLIKTRGQQVTLRCSPKSGHDTVSWYQQALGQGPQFIFQYYEEEERQRGNFPDRFSGHQFPNYSSELNVNALLLGDSALYLCASSLVSPLETQYFGPGTRLLVL.

The chain is built from TRBV29-1 and TRBJ1-1, with 9 nucleotides matching TRBD1. Trimming cost V 6 bases and J 2 bases; bases outside gene matches: 4. This CDR3 has 13 amino acids. CDR1 is SQVTM and CDR2 is ANQGSEA in the germline V gene. The CDR3 loop is CSVDRGLNTEAFF. The CDR3 nucleotides are TGCAGCGTGGACAGGGGATTAAACACTGAAGCTTTCTTT.

The DNA of the CDR3 is TGTGCCAGCCGATGGGGACAGCCCAATCAGCCCCAGCATTTT. This sequence encodes CASRWGQPNQPQHF. The V and J genes are TRBV5-8 and TRBJ1-5; 7 bases line up with TRBD1. The CDR3 extends over 14 amino acids. The V and J ends lost 7 bases and 3 bases, in that order; junction bases with no gene match: 7. Per germline, CDR1 SGHTS and CDR2 YDEGEE.

The chain recombines TRBV7-2 with TRBJ2-1; D may be TRBD2 (5 bases). The V gene lost 1 base and the J gene lost 6 bases, with 10 bases spanning the gap. This CDR3 has 14 residues. Germline lookup yields CDR1 SGHTA and CDR2 FQGNSA. Here the CDR3 reads CASSLVASRNEQFF. DNA for the CDR3: TGTGCCAGCAGCTTAGTGGCTAGCCGCAATGAGCAGTTCTTC.

This chain links TRBV10-3 with TRBJ2-7; 7 positions agree with TRBD2. Per the germline V gene, CDR1 is ENHRY and CDR2 is SYGVKD. The ends lost 2 bases at V and 2 bases at J; junction bases unmatched: 0. The CDR3 totals 13 residues. CDR3 sequence (DNA): TGTGCCATCAGTGAGGGACTAGCCTACGAGCAGTACTTC. Protein sequence: CAISEGLAYEQYF.

The CDR3: CASSFTGNTEAFF. The DNA for the CDR3 is TGTGCCAGCAGCTTTACTGGTAACACTGAAGCTTTCTTT. V is TRBV6-5 and J is TRBJ1-1, with D unclear. This CDR3 region has 13 residues. Looked up from germline, CDR1 is MNHEY and CDR2 is SVGAGI. Trimming stripped 6 bases from V and 2 bases from J, with 10 bases between.